This T cell receptor beta chain originates from a study of T cell responses to AZD1222 COVID-19 vaccine. The repertoire was sequenced with immunoSEQ multiplex PCR; TCRdb's copy has only in-frame clones and lacks some. Here the sample spans roughly 86,000 clones, around 91% being singletons. V lost 7 bases to trimming and J lost 8 bases, with 20 bases between them. Germline CDR1 is LNHDA and CDR2 is SQIVND (reference sequence). The CDR3 is 14 residues long. Sample: peripheral blood, taken on day 0 of AZD1222 vaccination. The TCR sequence derives from an adult in good health. This chain uses TRBV19 with TRBJ1-2, with a weak D call TRBD1 (5 bases). The CDR3 spells CASTTGDLRRGYTF. The CDR3 nucleotides are TGTGCCAGTACGACCGGGGACCTCCGGCGGGGCTACACCTTC.